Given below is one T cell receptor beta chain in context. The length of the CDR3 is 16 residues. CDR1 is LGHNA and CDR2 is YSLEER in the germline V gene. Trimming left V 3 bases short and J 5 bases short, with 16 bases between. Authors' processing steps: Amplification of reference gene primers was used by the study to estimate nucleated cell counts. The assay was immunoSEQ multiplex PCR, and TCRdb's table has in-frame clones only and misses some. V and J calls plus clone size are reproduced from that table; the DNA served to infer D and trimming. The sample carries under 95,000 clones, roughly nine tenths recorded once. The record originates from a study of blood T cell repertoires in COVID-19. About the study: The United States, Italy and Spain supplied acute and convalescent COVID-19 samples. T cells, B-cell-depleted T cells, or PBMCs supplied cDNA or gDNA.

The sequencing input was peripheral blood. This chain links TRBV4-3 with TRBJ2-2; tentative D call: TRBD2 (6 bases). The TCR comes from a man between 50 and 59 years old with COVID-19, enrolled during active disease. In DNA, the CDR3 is TGCGCCAGCAGCCATAAGTCGGGGGTAGGAACCGGGGAGCTGTTTTTT. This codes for CASSHKSGVGTGELFF.